The T cell receptor beta chain described here comes from a study of cytomegalovirus exposure and HLA in healthy donors. This clone was detected a few times. The antigen is undetermined. Study-wide results and caveats: Reportedly, fewer N-insertions than the approximately 700-donor mean appeared in an Asian-associated ancestry cluster in a later analysis.

The germline V gene encodes CDR1 SGHVS and CDR2 FQNEAQ. The V end was cut by 0 bases, the J end by 1 base, with 7 bases between. CDR3 length equals 15 residues. The study ran its PCR with 60 Vbeta and 13 Jbeta primers. TCRdb's copy holds only in-frame clones and misses some; the assay was immunoSEQ multiplex PCR. The sample has about 170,000 clones; 60% to 80% are singletons. These donors, healthy bone marrow donors, were studied. This clonotype originated in a man between 35 and 55 years old in good health and CMV-seropositive. Sample: PBMCs. The chain joins TRBV7-8 to TRBJ1-5; unclear D gene. In nucleotides, the CDR3 is TGTGCCAGCAGCTTAGCGCCGGGGAGCAATCAGCCCCAGCATTTT. Translated, it gives CASSLAPGSNQPQHF.